This TCR beta chain was documented in a study of vaccination effects on CD4 cells after COVID-19. Prior to sequencing, the ViraFEST assay stimulated PBMC with viral peptide pools, which expanded the antigen-specific CD4+ T cells. Investigators separated out CD4+ T cells once around nine days of culture had passed. The healthy vaccine recipients, who had no prior SARS-CoV-2 infection, showed negative nucleocapsid antibodies. IL-2 at 9.5 to 10 IU/ml and peptides at 10 ug/ml were added to cultured PBMC, around 2 million per well. The germline V and J ends were trimmed by 2 bases and 7 bases, with 14 bases remaining between them. The CDR3 runs to 15 residues. CDR1 and CDR2 from the germline V gene are ENHRY and SYGVKD. The data were produced by immunoSEQ multiplex PCR, yet TCRdb's version contains in-frame clones alone and is incomplete. The sample records tens of thousands of clones, about 68% being singletons.

On this clone itself: What it binds is not known.

The receptor's source is a human donor who received a COVID-19 vaccine. This chain links TRBV10-3 with TRBJ2-2; tentatively, D is TRBD1 or TRBD2 (5 bases each). The specimen comprised CD4+ T cells from PBMCs cultured with HCoV-NL63 spike peptides, sampled before COVID-19 vaccination. For the CDR3, the DNA is TGTGCCATCAGTGAGGGGGCCGGGAATAGCGGGGAGCTGTTTTTT. This sequence encodes CAISEGAGNSGELFF.